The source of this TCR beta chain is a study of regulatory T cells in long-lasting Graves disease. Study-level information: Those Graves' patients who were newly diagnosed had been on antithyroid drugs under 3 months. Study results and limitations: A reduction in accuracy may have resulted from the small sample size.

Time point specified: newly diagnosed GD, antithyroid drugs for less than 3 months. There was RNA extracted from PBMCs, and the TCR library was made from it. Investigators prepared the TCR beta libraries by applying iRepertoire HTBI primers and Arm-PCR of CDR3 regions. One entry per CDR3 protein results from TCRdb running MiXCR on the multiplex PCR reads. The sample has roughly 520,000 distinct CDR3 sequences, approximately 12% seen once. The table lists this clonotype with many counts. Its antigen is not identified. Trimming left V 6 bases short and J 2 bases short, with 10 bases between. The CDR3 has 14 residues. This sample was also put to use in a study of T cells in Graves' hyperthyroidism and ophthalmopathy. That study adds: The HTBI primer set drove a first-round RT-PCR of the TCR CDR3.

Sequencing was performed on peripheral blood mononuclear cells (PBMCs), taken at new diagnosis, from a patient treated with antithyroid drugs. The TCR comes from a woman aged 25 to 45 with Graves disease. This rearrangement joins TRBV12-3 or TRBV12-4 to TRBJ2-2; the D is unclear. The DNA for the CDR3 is TGTGCCAGCAGAAGGTCCGCCAACACCGGGGAGCTGTTTTTT. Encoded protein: CASRRSANTGELFF.